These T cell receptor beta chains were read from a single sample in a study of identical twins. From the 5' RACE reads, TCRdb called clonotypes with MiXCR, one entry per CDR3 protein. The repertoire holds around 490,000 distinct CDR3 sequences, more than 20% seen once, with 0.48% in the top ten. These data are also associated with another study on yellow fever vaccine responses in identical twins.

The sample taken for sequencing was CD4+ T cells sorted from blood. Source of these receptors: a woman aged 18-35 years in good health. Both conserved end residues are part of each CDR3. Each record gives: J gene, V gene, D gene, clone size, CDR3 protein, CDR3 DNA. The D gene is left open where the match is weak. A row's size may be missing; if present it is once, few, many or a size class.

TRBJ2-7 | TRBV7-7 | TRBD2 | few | CASAPSRTSGRHEQYF | TGTGCCAGCGCTCCATCCCGGACTAGCGGGAGACACGAGCAGTACTTC
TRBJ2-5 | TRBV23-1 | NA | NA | CAREGQQETQYF | TGCGCCAGGGAGGGACAACAAGAGACCCAGTACTTC
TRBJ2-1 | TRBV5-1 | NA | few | CASSLWGAEINEQFF | TGCGCCAGCAGCTTGTGGGGGGCCGAGATCAATGAGCAGTTCTTC
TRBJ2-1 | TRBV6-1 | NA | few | CASSRQGSGPNEQFF | TGTGCCAGCAGTCGGCAGGGTTCTGGGCCCAATGAGCAGTTCTTC
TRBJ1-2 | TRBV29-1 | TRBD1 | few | CSVGGQGYGYTF | TGCAGCGTTGGCGGACAGGGCTATGGCTACACCTTC
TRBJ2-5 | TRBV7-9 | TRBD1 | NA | CASSGRGQGVLETQYF | TGTGCCAGCAGCGGTAGGGGACAGGGGGTGTTGGAGACCCAGTACTTC
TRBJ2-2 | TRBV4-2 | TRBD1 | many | CASSQVLGQDANTGELFF | TGTGCCAGCAGCCAAGTTCTCGGACAGGACGCGAACACCGGGGAGCTGTTTTTT
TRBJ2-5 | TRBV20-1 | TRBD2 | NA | CSAPREPEETQYF | TGCAGTGCTCCGCGGGAGCCTGAAGAGACCCAGTACTTC
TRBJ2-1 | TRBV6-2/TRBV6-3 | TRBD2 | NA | CASSYSWVAGYNEQFF | TGTGCCAGCAGTTACTCGTGGGTAGCGGGGTACAATGAGCAGTTCTTC
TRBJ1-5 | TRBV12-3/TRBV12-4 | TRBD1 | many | CASSTGGGTYQPQHF | TGTGCCAGCAGTACAGGGGGTGGTACTTATCAGCCCCAGCATTTT
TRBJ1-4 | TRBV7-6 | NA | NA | CASSLAGTGEKLFF | TGTGCCAGCAGCTTGGCAGGGACTGGAGAAAAACTGTTTTTT
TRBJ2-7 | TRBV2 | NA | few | CASRTRGYEQYF | TGTGCCAGCAGAACGCGGGGCTACGAGCAGTACTTC
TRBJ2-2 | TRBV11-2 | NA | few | CASSLTKGAGELFF | TGTGCCAGCAGCTTAACTAAGGGGGCCGGGGAGCTGTTTTTT
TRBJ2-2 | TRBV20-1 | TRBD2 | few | CSARASGFTGELFF | TGCAGTGCTAGGGCTAGCGGGTTCACCGGGGAGCTGTTTTTT
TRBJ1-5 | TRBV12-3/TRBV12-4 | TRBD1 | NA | CASRRQGAHLGNQPQHF | TGTGCCAGCAGACGACAGGGGGCCCATCTCGGCAATCAGCCCCAGCATTTT
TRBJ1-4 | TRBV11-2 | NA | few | CASSQQGFAPATNEKLFF | TGTGCCAGCAGCCAACAGGGTTTTGCTCCAGCAACTAATGAAAAACTGTTTTTT
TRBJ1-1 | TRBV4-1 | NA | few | CASSQEKGQKNTEAFF | TGCGCCAGCAGCCAAGAAAAAGGACAGAAGAACACTGAAGCTTTCTTT
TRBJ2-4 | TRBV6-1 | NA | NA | CASSEDPLKLAKNIQYF | TGTGCCAGCAGTGAAGACCCGTTAAAACTAGCCAAAAACATTCAGTACTTC
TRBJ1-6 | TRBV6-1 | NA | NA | CASSPWPYNSPLHF | TGTGCCAGCAGTCCTTGGCCCTATAATTCACCCCTCCACTTT
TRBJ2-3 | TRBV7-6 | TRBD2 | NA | CASSLVAGGQSDTQYF | TGTGCCAGCAGCTTAGTGGCGGGGGGGCAATCAGATACGCAGTATTTT
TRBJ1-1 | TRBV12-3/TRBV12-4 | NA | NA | CASSPLTNTEAFF | TGTGCCAGCAGCCCCCTGACGAACACTGAAGCTTTCTTT
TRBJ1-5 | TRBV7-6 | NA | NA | CASSLDLSQPQHF | TGTGCCAGCAGCTTAGATCTTAGTCAGCCCCAGCATTTT
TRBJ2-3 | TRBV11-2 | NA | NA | CASSFSGAATDTQYF | TGTGCCAGCAGCTTTTCAGGGGCCGCGACAGATACGCAGTATTTT
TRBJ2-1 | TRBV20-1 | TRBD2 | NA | CSAGIAGVRYNEQFF | TGCAGTGCTGGAATAGCGGGAGTACGTTACAATGAGCAGTTCTTC
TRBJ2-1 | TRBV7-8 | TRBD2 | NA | CASSLGSGRHEQFF | TGTGCCAGCAGCTTAGGTAGCGGGAGGCATGAGCAGTTCTTC
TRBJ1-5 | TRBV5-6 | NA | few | CASSVTDGRRQPQHF | TGTGCCAGCAGCGTGACGGACGGCCGGAGGCAGCCCCAGCATTTT
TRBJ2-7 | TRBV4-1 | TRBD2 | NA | CASSQEVLAGAYEQYF | TGCGCCAGCAGCCAAGAAGTACTAGCGGGAGCCTACGAGCAGTACTTC
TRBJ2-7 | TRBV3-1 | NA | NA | CASSQGTGVAYEQYF | TGTGCCAGCAGCCAAGGAACGGGAGTTGCCTACGAGCAGTACTTC
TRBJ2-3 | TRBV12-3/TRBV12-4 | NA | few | CASSPRYTDTQYF | TGTGCCAGCAGTCCCCGATACACAGATACGCAGTATTTT
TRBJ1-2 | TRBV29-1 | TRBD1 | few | CSVPSGGNYGYTF | TGCAGCGTCCCCTCAGGGGGCAACTATGGCTACACCTTC
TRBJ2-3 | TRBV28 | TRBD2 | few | CASSFWLAGGIRTQYF | TGTGCCAGCAGTTTTTGGCTAGCGGGAGGGATTAGGACGCAGTATTTT
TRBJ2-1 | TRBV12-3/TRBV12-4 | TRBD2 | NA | CASSSSHRLAASYNEQFF | TGTGCCAGCAGTTCCTCCCACCGACTAGCGGCCTCCTACAATGAGCAGTTCTTC
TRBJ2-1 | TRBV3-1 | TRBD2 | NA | CASSQDWLAGFKEQFF | TGTGCCAGCAGCCAAGATTGGCTAGCGGGATTTAAGGAGCAGTTCTTC
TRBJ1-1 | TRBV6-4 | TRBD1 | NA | CASSDPGQAGTEAFF | TGTGCCAGCAGTGACCCTGGACAGGCTGGCACTGAAGCTTTCTTT
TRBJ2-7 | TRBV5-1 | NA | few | CASSLRGVAYEQYF | TGCGCCAGCAGCTTACGAGGTGTTGCCTACGAGCAGTACTTC